This T cell receptor beta chain was observed in a study of regulatory T cells in long-lasting Graves disease (dated by TCRdb to the early 2020s). Regarding the complete study: To count as having persistent Graves' disease, a patient had to have received antithyroid drug treatment for over 5 years with TSH receptor autoantibodies remaining persistently positive. Peripheral blood TCR sequencing and RNA sequencing compared persistent Graves' disease patients with newly diagnosed Graves' disease patients. The study was conducted in China and was registered as a clinical trial. A total of roughly 33 samples were covered by TCR sequencing, comprising some 13 persistent and some 20 newly diagnosed Graves' disease patients. Persistent Graves' disease patients in the clinical cohort had taken antithyroid drugs for 9.5 to 13 years on average.

Paper-wide results and their limitations: A larger number of public clonotypes was shared among persistent patients (2,741) than among newly diagnosed patients (roughly 970). Sequencing and analysis were limited to the TCR beta chain. Persistent Graves' disease patients showed lower TCR Shannon entropy and fewer highly expanded clones than newly diagnosed patients, suggesting clonal expansion. The authors acknowledged the small sample size as a limitation that may reduce accuracy. Peripheral blood alone was examined, since thyroid tissue, which constituted the primary lesion, could not be accessed.

On this clonotype itself: Its binding antigen is unknown. No clone much larger than this one lies a single base away; base qualities are absent.

Receptors were amplified or captured by multiplex PCR. Sequencing used an Illumina HiSeq 4000. TCR beta libraries were built with iRepertoire HTBI primers and Arm-PCR amplification of CDR3 regions. Before sequencing, the PCR products underwent gel purification. As for how the authors treated the data: Gene usage analysis of CDR3 amino acid clonotypes relied on the 60 or so TRBV and more than twelve TRBJ segments identified across samples. COPE and FqMerger were used to merge filtered high-quality paired reads into contigs. Contigs were aligned with BLAST to IMGT TRBV, TRBD and TRBJ reference genes, and CDR3 was defined per IMGT. Any clonotype with a frequency above 0.1% was counted as a highly expanded clone. Shannon entropy served as the measure of repertoire diversity, while the Gini coefficient captured V-J evenness. A clonotype found in more than one individual was treated as public. The public reads were run again by TCRdb, first through fastp at Q25 and then through MiXCR, and only productive beta chains were kept. Merged by CDR3 protein, the rows form single entries marked with the most common genes and DNA. It is TCRdb's table, rather than the study itself, that gives the V and J calls and clone size. This sample lists a few hundred thousand distinct CDR3 sequences; approximately 23% were detected once. 25% to 30% of the sample is in the top ten clones.

Explained via the paper, the time point label denotes: persistent/refractory GD, antithyroid drugs over 5 years with positive TRAb. For both TCR sequencing and RNA sequencing, RNA was extracted from PBMCs using TRIzol. The diagnosis of Graves' disease was made according to American Thyroid Association guidelines. The patients came from an endocrinology department in Xi'an, China. Each patient gave 8.5 to 9.5 milliliters of peripheral blood, collected in an EDTA anticoagulant tube. Ficoll Paque Plus density gradient separation was used to isolate PBMCs, and no further T cell sorting was performed. RNA quality was checked with an Agilent 2100 Bioanalyzer and agarose gel, and concentration with a NanoDrop 2000. This clonotype was sampled from a middle-aged woman with Graves disease. Donor details come from another sample of the same person, matched by shared clones. The sequencing here drew on peripheral blood mononuclear cells (PBMCs), taken when the disease was refractory, from a patient treated with antithyroid drugs.

The nucleotide sequence reads TGCAGTGCTAGAGATAGTAGCGGGAGGGCGACAGAGACCCAGTACTTC. It codes for CSARDSSGRATETQYF. Here the chain combines TRBV20-1 and TRBJ2-5; TRBD2 fits 11 bases in the junction. Spanning cysteine to phenylalanine, the CDR3 consists of 16 amino acids. Only the CDR3 part of the read is kept: 48 bases, read in frame from the first base. CDR1 is given as DFQATT and CDR2 as SNEGSKA, both from the germline V gene (reference sequence). For this chain, trimming is 0 bases at the V end and 4 bases at the J end, and the number of junction bases without a gene match is 7.